This is a list of T cell receptor beta chains from one sample in a study of blood T cell repertoires in COVID-19. Assay used: immunoSEQ multiplex PCR; TCRdb lists only in-frame clones, some missing. The table records some 230,000 clones, roughly 83% of them present only once. The specimen was PBMCs or T cells enriched from blood (not recorded which). These receptors were taken from a woman in her thirties or forties with acute COVID-19. Both conserved end residues are part of each CDR3. Each record gives: J gene, clone size, CDR3 length, V gene, D gene, CDR3 protein, CDR3 DNA. A D gene is named only where the DNA matches it firmly. A clone size is listed for some rows: how often the clone was seen (once, few, many), or a class if it is expanded.

TRBJ1-2 - 15 TRBV30 - CAWTLGLHSGYGYTF TGTGCCTGGACCCTAGGGCTTCACAGCGGCTATGGCTACACCTTC
TRBJ2-7 - 15 TRBV19 TRBD2 CASSIVAGGGGEQYF TGTGCCAGTAGTATAGTAGCGGGAGGAGGTGGCGAGCAGTACTTC
TRBJ1-4 - 13 TRBV27 TRBD1 CASSLHMDRRLFF TGTGCCAGCAGTTTACACATGGACAGGAGGCTGTTTTTT
TRBJ2-1 many 14 TRBV9 TRBD2 CASSGTSGRNEQFF TGTGCCAGCAGCGGGACTAGCGGGAGGAATGAGCAGTTCTTC
TRBJ1-1 once 14 TRBV6-1 TRBD1 CASSEPRTGAEAFF TGTGCCAGCAGTGAACCTAGGACAGGGGCTGAAGCTTTCTTT
TRBJ2-3 - 15 TRBV7-9 - CASSLMAGKTDTQYF TGTGCCAGCAGCTTAATGGCAGGGAAGACAGATACGCAGTATTTT
TRBJ1-2 - 13 TRBV12-3/TRBV12-4 TRBD1 CASKFGRGDGYTF TGTGCCAGCAAGTTCGGCAGGGGGGATGGCTACACCTTC
TRBJ2-7 - 14 TRBV27 - CASSLFLGRGEQYF TGTGCCAGCAGTTTATTCCTGGGTCGAGGCGAGCAGTACTTC
TRBJ2-2 few 15 TRBV5-6 - CASSLAGTNTGELFF TGTGCCAGCAGCTTGGCGGGAACGAACACCGGGGAGCTGTTTTTT
TRBJ2-4 - 16 TRBV3-1/TRBV3-2 TRBD1 CASSFRDSKAKNIQYF TGTGCCAGCAGCTTCAGGGACAGCAAAGCCAAAAACATTCAGTACTTC
TRBJ2-7 - 15 TRBV11-2 - CASIPLGGQSYEQYF TGTGCCAGCATCCCCTTGGGGGGTCAGTCCTACGAGCAGTACTTC
TRBJ1-2 once 15 TRBV24-1 TRBD1 CATSDSGTEFYGYTF TGTGCCACCAGTGATTCAGGGACAGAGTTCTATGGCTACACCTTC
TRBJ2-1 - 15 TRBV28 TRBD1 CASSSQGAAANEQFF TGTGCCAGCAGCTCACAGGGGGCGGCTGCGAATGAGCAGTTCTTC
TRBJ1-2 - 14 TRBV5-1 TRBD1 CASSDRGLNYGYTF TGCGCCAGCAGCGACAGGGGGCTCAACTATGGCTACACCTTC
TRBJ1-1 - 15 TRBV19 TRBD1 CASSPSRQGRTEAFF TGTGCCAGTAGTCCCTCCCGACAGGGGAGAACTGAAGCTTTCTTT
TRBJ2-1 - 15 TRBV11-2 TRBD2 CASRLGLAAYNEQFF TGTGCCAGCCGCCTGGGGCTAGCGGCTTACAATGAGCAGTTCTTC
TRBJ2-5 few 15 TRBV24-1 TRBD2 CATSDGTSGRATQYF TGTGCCACCAGTGATGGGACTAGCGGGAGGGCGACCCAGTACTTC
TRBJ1-6 - 16 TRBV2 - CASSEEGLSGNSPLHF TGTGCCAGCAGTGAGGAGGGCCTTTCAGGAAACTCACCCCTCCACTTT
TRBJ2-7 - 13 TRBV30 TRBD1 CASLGTGRYEQYF TGTGCCTCCCTAGGGACAGGGAGATACGAGCAGTACTTC
TRBJ1-2 once 14 TRBV10-3 - CAISGKTGSTSYTF TGTGCCATCAGTGGAAAGACCGGGTCTACGAGCTACACCTTC
TRBJ1-5 - 14 TRBV5-8 - CASSWTVSNQPQHF TGTGCCAGCAGCTGGACAGTTAGCAATCAGCCCCAGCATTTT
TRBJ1-5 few 16 TRBV19 TRBD1 CASMKGAIDSNQPQHF TGTGCCAGTATGAAGGGGGCAATAGACTCTAATCAGCCCCAGCATTTT
TRBJ2-2 - 13 TRBV7-3 - CASSFRQAGELFF TGTGCCAGCAGCTTCCGACAGGCCGGGGAGCTGTTTTTT
TRBJ1-6 - 14 TRBV5-1 TRBD1 CASSLGTGGSPLHF TGCGCCAGCAGCTTGGGGACAGGCGGTTCACCCCTCCACTTT
TRBJ1-1 - 13 TRBV5-5 - CASSFYLNTEAFF TGTGCCAGCAGCTTCTATCTGAACACTGAAGCTTTCTTT
TRBJ1-4 - 14 TRBV30 TRBD1 CAWSWDRTNEKLFF TGTGCCTGGAGTTGGGACAGGACCAATGAAAAACTGTTTTTT
TRBJ1-2 - 14 TRBV30 TRBD1 CAWSAGGQAAGYTF TGTGCCTGGAGTGCCGGGGGACAGGCGGCTGGCTACACCTTC
TRBJ2-1 - 16 TRBV2 TRBD2 CAGRSASGPSLGEQFF TGTGCCGGACGCTCCGCTAGCGGGCCTTCTCTAGGTGAGCAGTTCTTC
TRBJ2-7 - 14 TRBV6-5 TRBD1 CASILRDRDYEQYF TGTGCCAGCATACTCCGGGACAGAGATTACGAGCAGTACTTC
TRBJ2-5 few 16 TRBV4-2 TRBD2 CASSQDQGLLGGTQYF TGTGCCAGCAGCCAAGATCAGGGACTATTGGGTGGGACCCAGTACTTC
TRBJ1-6 - 17 TRBV10-3 - CAISGGQRGSYNSPLHF TGTGCCATCAGTGGAGGGCAGCGAGGCTCCTATAATTCACCCCTCCACTTT
TRBJ2-7 - 13 TRBV2 - CATTGAGQGVQYF TGTGCCACCACCGGTGCAGGGCAGGGCGTGCAGTACTTC